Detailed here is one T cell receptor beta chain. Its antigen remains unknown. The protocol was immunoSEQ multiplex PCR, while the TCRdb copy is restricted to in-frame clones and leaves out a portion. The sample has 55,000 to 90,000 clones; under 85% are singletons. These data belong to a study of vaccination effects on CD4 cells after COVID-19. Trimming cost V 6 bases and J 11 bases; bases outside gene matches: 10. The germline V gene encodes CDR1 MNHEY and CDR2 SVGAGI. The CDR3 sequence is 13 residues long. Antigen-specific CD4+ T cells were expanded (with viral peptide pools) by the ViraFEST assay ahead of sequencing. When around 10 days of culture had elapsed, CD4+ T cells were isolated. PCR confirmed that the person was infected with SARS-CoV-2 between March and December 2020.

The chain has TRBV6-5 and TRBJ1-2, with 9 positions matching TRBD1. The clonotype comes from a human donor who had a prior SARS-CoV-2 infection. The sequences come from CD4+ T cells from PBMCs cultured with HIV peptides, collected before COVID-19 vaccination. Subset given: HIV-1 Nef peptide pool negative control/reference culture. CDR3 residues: CASSPDRGTPYTF. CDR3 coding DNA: TGTGCCAGCAGCCCGGACAGGGGTACTCCTTACACCTTC.